The T cell receptor beta chain under discussion was sequenced for a study of CD8 T cells in ankylosing spondylitis. TCRdb analysed the 5' RACE reads with MiXCR anew, one entry per CDR3 protein. The table lists approximately 110,000 distinct CDR3 sequences, approximately 25% of them singletons, with 9% to 15% in the top ten. This TCR was recovered from a male donor with ankylosing spondylitis. Sequencing was carried out using synovial fluid, either unsorted or a sorted T cell fraction (not recorded which).

In DNA form, the CDR3 reads TGTGCCAGCAGCCGTGTGGGGTTGGACACTGAAGCTTTCTTT. Protein sequence: CASSRVGLDTEAFF. This chain uses TRBV3-1 with TRBJ1-1; D uncertain. The V end was cut by 4 bases, the J end by 3 bases, with 12 bases between. The CDR3 is made up of 14 amino acids. Germline assignment: CDR1 LGHDT and CDR2 YNNKEL (reference sequence).